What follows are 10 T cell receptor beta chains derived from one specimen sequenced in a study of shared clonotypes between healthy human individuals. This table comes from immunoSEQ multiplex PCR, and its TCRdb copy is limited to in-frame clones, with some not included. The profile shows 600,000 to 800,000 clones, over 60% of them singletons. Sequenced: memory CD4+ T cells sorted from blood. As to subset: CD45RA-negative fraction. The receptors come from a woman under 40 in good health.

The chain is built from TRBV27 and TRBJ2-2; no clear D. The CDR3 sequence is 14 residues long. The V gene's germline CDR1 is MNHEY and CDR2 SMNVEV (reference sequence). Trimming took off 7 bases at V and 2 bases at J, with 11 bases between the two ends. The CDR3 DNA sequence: TGTGCCAGCACCCTGACTGTAAACACCGGGGAGCTGTTTTTT. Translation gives CASTLTVNTGELFF.

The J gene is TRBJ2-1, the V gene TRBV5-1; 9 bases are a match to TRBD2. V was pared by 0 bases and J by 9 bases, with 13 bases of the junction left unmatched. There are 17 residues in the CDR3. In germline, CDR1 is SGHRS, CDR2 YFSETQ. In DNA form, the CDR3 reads TGCGCCAGCAGCTTGGTTCCTAGCGGGATTCTCTCCGGTGAGCAGTTCTTC. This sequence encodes CASSLVPSGILSGEQFF.

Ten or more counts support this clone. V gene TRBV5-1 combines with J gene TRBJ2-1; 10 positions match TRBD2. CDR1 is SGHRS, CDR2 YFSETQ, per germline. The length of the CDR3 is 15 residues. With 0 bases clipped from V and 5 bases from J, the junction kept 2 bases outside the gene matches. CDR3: CASSLELAGNNEQFF. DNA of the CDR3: TGCGCCAGCAGCTTGGAACTAGCGGGGAACAATGAGCAGTTCTTC.

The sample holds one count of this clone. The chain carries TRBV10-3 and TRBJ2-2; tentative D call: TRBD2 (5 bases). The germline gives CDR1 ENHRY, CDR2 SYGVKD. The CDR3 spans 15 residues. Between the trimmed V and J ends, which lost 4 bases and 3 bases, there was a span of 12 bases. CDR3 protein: CAISGEISHTGELFF. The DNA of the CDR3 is TGTGCCATCAGTGGGGAGATTTCGCACACCGGGGAGCTGTTTTTT.

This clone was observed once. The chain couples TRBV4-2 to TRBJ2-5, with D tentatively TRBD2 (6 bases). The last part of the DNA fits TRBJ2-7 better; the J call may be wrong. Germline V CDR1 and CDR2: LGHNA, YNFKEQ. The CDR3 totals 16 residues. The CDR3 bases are TGTGCCAGCAGCCAAGGGTTCGCGGGGAGCTCCTACGAGCAGTACTTC. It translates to CASSQGFAGSSYEQYF.

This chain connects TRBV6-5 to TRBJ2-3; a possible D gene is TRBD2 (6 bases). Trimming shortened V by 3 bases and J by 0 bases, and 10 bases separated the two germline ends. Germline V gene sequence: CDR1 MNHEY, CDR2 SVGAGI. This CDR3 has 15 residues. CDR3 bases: TGTGCCAGCAGTTATCGGGAGTCTAGCACAGATACGCAGTATTTT. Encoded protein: CASSYRESSTDTQYF.

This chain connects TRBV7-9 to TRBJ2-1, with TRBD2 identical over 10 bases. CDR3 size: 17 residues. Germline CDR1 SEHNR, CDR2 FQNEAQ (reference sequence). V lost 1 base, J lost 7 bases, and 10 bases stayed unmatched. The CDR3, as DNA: TGTGCCAGCAGCTTAGAATATGGACTAGCGGACTGGAATGAGCAGTTCTTC. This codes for CASSLEYGLADWNEQFF.

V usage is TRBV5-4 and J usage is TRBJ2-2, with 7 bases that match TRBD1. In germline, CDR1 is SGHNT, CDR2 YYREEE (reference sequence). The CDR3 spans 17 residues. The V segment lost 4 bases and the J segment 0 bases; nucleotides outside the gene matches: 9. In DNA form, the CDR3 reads TGTGCCAGCAGCGCACCGGGACAGCTAACGAACACCGGGGAGCTGTTTTTT. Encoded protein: CASSAPGQLTNTGELFF.

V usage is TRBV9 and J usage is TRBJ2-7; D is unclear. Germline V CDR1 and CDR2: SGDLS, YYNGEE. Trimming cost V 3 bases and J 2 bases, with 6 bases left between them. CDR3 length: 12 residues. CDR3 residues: CASSATAYEQYF. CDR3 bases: TGTGCCAGCAGCGCCACAGCCTACGAGCAGTACTTC.

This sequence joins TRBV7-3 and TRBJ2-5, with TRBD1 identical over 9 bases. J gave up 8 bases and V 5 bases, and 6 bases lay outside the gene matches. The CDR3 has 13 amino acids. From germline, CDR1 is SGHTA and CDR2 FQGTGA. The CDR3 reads CASSRDREGTQYF. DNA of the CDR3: TGTGCCAGCAGCCGGGACAGGGAAGGAACCCAGTACTTC. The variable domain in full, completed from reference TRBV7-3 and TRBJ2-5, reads GAGVSQTPSNKVTEKGKYVELRCDPISGHTALYWYRQSLGQGPEFLIYFQGTGAADDSGLPNDRFFAVRPEGSVSTLKIQRTERGDSAVYLCASSRDREGTQYFGPGTRLLVL.